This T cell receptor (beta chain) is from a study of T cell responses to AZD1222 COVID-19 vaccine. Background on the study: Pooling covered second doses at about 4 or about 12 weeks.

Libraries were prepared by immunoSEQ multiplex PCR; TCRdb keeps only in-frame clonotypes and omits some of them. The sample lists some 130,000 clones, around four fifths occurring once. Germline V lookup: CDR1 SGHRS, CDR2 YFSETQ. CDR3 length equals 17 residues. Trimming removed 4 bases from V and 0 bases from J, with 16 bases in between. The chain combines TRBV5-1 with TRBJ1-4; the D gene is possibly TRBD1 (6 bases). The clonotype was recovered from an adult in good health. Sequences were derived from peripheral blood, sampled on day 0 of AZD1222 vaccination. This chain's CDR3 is CASSLAMGGPTNEKLFF. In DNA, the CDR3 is TGCGCCAGCAGCCTGGCCATGGGGGGCCCAACTAATGAAAAACTGTTTTTT. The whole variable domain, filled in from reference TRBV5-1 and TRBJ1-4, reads KAGVTQTPRYLIKTRGQQVTLSCSPISGHRSVSWYQQTPGQGLQFLFEYFSETQRNKGNFPGRFSGRQFSNSRSEMNVSTLELGDSALYLCASSLAMGGPTNEKLFFGSGTQLSVL.